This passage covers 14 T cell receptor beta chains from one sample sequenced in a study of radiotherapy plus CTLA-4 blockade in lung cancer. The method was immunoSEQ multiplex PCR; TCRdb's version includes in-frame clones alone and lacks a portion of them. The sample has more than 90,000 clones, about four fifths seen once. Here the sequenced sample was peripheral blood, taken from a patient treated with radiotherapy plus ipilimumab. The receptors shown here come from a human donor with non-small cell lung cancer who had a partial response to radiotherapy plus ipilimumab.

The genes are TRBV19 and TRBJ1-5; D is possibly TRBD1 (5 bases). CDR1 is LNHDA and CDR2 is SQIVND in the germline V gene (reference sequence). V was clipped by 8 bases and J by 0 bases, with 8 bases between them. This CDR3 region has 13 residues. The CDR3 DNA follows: TGTGCCAGTCAGGACAATAGCAATCAGCCCCAGCATTTT. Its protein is CASQDNSNQPQHF.

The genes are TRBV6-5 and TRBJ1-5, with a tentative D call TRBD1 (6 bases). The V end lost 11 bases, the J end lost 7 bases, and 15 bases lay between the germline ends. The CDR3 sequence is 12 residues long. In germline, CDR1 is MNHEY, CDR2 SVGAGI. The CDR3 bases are TGTGCCTCGGGGGGGGGCGCGCAGCCCCAGCATTTT. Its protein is CASGGGAQPQHF.

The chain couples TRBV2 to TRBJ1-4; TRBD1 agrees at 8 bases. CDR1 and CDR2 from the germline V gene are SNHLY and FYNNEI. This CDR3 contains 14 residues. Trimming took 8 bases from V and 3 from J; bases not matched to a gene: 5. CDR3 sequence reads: CASGQGPANEKLFF. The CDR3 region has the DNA TGTGCCAGCGGACAGGGACCAGCTAATGAAAAACTGTTTTTT.

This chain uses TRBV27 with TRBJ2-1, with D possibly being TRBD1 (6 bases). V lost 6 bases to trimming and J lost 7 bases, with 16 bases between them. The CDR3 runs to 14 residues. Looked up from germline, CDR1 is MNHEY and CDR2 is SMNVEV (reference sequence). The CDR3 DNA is TGTGCCAGCAGCACACCCCTCAGGGGAAATGAGCAGTTCTTC. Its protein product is CASSTPLRGNEQFF.

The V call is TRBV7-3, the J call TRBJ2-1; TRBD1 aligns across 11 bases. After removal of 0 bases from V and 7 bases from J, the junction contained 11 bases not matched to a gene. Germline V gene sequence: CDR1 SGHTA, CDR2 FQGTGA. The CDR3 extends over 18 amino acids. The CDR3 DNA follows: TGTGCCAGCAGCTTAACGAGGACCGGGACAGGGGGTGGGAATGAGCAGTTCTTC. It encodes CASSLTRTGTGGGNEQFF.

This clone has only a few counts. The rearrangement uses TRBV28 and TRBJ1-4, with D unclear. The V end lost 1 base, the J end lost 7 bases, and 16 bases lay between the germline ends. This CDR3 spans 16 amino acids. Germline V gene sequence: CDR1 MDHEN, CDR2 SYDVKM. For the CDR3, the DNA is TGTGCCAGCAGTTTATCGGGAATAAGAGAGGGTGAAAAACTGTTTTTT. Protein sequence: CASSLSGIREGEKLFF.

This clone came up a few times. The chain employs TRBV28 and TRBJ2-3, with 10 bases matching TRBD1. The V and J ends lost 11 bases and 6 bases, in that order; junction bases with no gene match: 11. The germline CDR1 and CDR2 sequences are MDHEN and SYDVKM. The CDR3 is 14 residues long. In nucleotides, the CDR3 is TGTGCCTGGACGACAGGGGGCTCCGCGGATACGCAGTATTTT. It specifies CAWTTGGSADTQYF.

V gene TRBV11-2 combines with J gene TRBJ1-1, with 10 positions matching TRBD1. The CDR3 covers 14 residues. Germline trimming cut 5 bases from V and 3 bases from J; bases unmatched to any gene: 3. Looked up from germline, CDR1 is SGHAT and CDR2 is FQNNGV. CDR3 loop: CASSLGTGDTEAFF. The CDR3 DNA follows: TGTGCCAGCAGCCTGGGGACAGGGGACACTGAAGCTTTCTTT. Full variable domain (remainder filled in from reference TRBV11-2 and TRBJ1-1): EAGVAQSPRYKIIEKRQSVAFWCNPISGHATLYWYQQILGQGPKLLIQFQNNGVVDDSQLPKDRFSAERLKGVDSTLKIQPAKLEDSAVYLCASSLGTGDTEAFFGQGTRLTVV.

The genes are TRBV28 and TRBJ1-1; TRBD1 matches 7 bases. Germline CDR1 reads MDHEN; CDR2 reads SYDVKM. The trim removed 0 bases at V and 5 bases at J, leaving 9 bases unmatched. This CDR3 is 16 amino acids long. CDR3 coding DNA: TGTGCCAGCAGTTTATGGAGTTGGGACAGCCGAACTGAAGCTTTCTTT. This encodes CASSLWSWDSRTEAFF.

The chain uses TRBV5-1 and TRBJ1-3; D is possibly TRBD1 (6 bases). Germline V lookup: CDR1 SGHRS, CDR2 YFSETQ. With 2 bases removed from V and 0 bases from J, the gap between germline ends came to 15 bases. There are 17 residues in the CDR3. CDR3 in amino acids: CASSFPEGDLSGNTIYF. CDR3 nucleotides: TGCGCCAGCAGCTTCCCCGAGGGGGACCTCTCTGGAAACACCATATATTTT.

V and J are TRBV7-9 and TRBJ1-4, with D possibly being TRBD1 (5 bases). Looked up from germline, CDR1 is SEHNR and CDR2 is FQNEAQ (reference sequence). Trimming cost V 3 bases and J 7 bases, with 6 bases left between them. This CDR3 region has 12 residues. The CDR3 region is CASSFTGEKLFF. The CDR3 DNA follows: TGTGCCAGCAGCTTCACAGGTGAAAAACTGTTTTTT.

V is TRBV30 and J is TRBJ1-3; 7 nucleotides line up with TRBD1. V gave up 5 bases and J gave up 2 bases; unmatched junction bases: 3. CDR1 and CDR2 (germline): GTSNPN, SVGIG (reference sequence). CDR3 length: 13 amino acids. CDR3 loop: CAWEGAAGNTIYF. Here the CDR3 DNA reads TGTGCCTGGGAGGGGGCAGCTGGAAACACCATATATTTT.

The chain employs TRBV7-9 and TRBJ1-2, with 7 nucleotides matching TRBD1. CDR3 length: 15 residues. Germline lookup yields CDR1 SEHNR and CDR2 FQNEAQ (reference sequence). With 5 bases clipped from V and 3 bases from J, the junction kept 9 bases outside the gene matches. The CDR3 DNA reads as TGTGCCAGCAGCCCCCAGGGGGGATATGACTATGGCTACACCTTC. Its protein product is CASSPQGGYDYGYTF.

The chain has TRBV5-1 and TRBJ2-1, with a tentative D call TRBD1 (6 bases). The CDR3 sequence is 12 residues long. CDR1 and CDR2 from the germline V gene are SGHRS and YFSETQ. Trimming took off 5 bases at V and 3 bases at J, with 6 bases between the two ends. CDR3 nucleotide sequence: TGCGCCAGCAGGGACAGCTACAATGAGCAGTTCTTC. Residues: CASRDSYNEQFF. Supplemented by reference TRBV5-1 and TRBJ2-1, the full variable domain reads KAGVTQTPRYLIKTRGQQVTLSCSPISGHRSVSWYQQTPGQGLQFLFEYFSETQRNKGNFPGRFSGRQFSNSRSEMNVSTLELGDSALYLCASRDSYNEQFFGPGTRLTVL.